The rows below give T cell receptor beta chains drawn from one sample of a study of OX40 agonist ivuxolimab in advanced cancers. Assay: immunoSEQ multiplex PCR; the TCRdb copy retains only in-frame clones and omits some. The table records 80,000 or so clones, about four fifths of them present only once. This material consisted of CD4+ or CD8+ T cells sorted from blood, taken in a trial of the OX40 agonist ivuxolimab. These receptors were collected from an adult with an advanced solid tumor such as melanoma, head and neck, liver or kidney cancer. CDR3s include the opening cysteine and the closing phenylalanine or tryptophan. A D gene is named only where the DNA matches it firmly. Clone sizes are given selectively: once, few, many, or a class where the clone is expanded.

>13|TRBJ1-5|TRBV5-5|-|-
CASSLELDQPQHF
>16|TRBJ1-2|TRBV19|-|TRBD1
CASSTGQGAASYGYTF
>16|TRBJ2-1|TRBV4-3|few|-
CASSQGRGVLYNEQFF
>14|TRBJ2-7|TRBV27|-|-
CASSLRRESYEQYF
>14|TRBJ1-2|TRBV5-1|-|TRBD1
CASSRTGDNYGYTF
>14|TRBJ1-1|TRBV9|-|-
CASSAIQLNTEAFF
>15|TRBJ1-5|TRBV7-9|-|TRBD1
CASSLGGQEGQPQHF
>14|TRBJ1-5|TRBV30|-|-
CAWSGGVSNQPQHF
>14|TRBJ1-5|TRBV27|once|TRBD1
CASRGTGGHQPQHF
>16|TRBJ2-1|TRBV7-9|-|TRBD1
CASSLAALDRDNEQFF
>17|TRBJ2-1|TRBV7-9|once|TRBD2
CASTVAGGPSTYNEQFF
>12|TRBJ1-2|TRBV2|-|-
CASSRQGPGYTF
>14|TRBJ1-1|TRBV30|once|-
CAWTGGRMNTEAFF
>14|TRBJ1-3|TRBV11-2|-|-
CASSLFSPQDTIYF
>13|TRBJ2-3|TRBV27|-|TRBD1
CASSLQGADTQYF
>14|TRBJ2-7|TRBV10-3|-|TRBD1
CAISERQGTGEQYF
>14|TRBJ2-6|TRBV30|-|-
CAWSRKGGANVLTF
>15|TRBJ1-3|TRBV28|few|TRBD1
CASSLGDRARNTIYF
>15|TRBJ2-5|TRBV28|-|-
CASSIFRAAQETQYF
>14|TRBJ2-7|TRBV5-8|-|TRBD2
CASSLTSGVYEQYF
>15|TRBJ2-5|TRBV11-2|-|-
CASTPISGRRKTQYF
>15|TRBJ2-5|TRBV13|few|TRBD2
CASSPSLVAGETQYF
>10|TRBJ2-5|TRBV29-1|once|-
CSVALETQYF
>14|TRBJ2-3|TRBV19|-|-
CASSPGQLTDTQYF
>18|TRBJ1-3|TRBV28|once|TRBD1
CASSLWGTGGSTGNTIYF
>16|TRBJ1-5|TRBV30|-|TRBD1
CAWSALKDRGHQPQHF
>14|TRBJ2-7|TRBV7-9|-|-
CASSLGQLLYEQYF
>15|TRBJ1-5|TRBV2|-|TRBD1
CASRRDSRLTQPQHF
>15|TRBJ2-2|TRBV14|-|TRBD1
CASSQRLTGAGELFF
>13|TRBJ2-7|TRBV2|once|TRBD1
CASSEKGAGEQYF
>15|TRBJ2-7|TRBV28|-|TRBD1
CASSLFRGQGYEQYF
>15|TRBJ2-3|TRBV19|-|TRBD2
CATGRRGVYTDTQYF
>14|TRBJ2-2|TRBV7-6|-|TRBD1
CASSLGTGGRELFF
>11|TRBJ2-7|TRBV7-2|-|-
CASSLGDGQYF
>15|TRBJ2-1|TRBV7-9|-|-
CASSIRDFRGIEQFF
>15|TRBJ2-7|TRBV7-2|-|TRBD2
CASRLSGGSSYEQYF
>13|TRBJ2-3|TRBV7-2|-|-
CASSFRGTDTQYF
>15|TRBJ2-7|TRBV9|-|-
CASSLRGHPSYEQYF
>16|TRBJ2-7|TRBV28|-|-
CASSLLGGTSSYEQYF
>16|TRBJ1-1|TRBV6-5|-|-
CASSSPLTGLVTEAFF
>14|TRBJ1-4|TRBV5-1|-|-
CASSLEGSGEKLFF